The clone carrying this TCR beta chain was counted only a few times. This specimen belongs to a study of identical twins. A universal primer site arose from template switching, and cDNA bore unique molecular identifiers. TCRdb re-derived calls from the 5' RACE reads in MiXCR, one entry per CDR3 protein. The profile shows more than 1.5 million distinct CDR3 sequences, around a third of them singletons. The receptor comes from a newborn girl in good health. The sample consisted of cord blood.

The CDR3 loop is CAIAGGTDTQYF. The CDR3 bases are TGTGCCATAGCGGGGGGCACAGATACGCAGTATTTT. The genes are TRBV10-3 and TRBJ2-3; 8 positions match TRBD2. Per the germline V gene, CDR1 is ENHRY and CDR2 is SYGVKD. With V trimmed by 9 bases and J by 1 base, 0 bases remained unmatched. This CDR3 has 12 amino acids.